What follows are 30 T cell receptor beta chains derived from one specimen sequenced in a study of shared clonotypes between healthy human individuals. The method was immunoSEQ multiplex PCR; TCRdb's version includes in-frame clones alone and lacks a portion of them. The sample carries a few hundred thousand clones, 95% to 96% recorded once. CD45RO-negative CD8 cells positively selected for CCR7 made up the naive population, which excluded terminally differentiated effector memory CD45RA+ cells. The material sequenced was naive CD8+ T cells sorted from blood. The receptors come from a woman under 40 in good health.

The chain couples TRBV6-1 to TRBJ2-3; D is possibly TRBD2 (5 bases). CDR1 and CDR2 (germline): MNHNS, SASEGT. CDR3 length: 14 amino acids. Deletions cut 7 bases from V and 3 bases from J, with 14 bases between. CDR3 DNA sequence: TGTGCCAGCATTGTCGGGGATCTTACAGATACGCAGTATTTT. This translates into CASIVGDLTDTQYF.

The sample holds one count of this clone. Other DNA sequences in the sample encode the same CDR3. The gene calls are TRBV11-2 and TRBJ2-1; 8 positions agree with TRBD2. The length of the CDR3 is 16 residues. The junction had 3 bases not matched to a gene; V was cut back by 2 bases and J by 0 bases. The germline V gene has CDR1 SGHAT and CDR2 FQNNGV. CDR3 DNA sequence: TGTGCCAGCAGCTTAACTAGCGGAAGCTCCTACAATGAGCAGTTCTTC. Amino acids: CASSLTSGSSYNEQFF.

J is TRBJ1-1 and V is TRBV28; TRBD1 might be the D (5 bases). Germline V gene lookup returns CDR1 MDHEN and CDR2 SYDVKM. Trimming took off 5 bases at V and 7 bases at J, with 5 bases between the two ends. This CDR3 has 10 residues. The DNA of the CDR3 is TGTGCCAGCAGTGACAGTGAAGCTTTCTTT. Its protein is CASSDSEAFF.

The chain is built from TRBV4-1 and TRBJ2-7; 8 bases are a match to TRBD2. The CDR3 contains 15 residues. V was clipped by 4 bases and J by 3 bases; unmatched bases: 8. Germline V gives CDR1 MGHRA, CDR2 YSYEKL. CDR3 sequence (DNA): TGCGCCAGCAGCCCCCGTAGTAGCGGGAACTACGAGCAGTACTTC. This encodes CASSPRSSGNYEQYF.

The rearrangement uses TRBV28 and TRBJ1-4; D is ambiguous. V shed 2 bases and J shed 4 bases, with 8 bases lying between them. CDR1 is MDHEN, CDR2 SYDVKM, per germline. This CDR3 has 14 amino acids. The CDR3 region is CASSLVGHNEKLFF. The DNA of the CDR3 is TGTGCCAGCAGTTTAGTGGGCCATAATGAAAAACTGTTTTTT.

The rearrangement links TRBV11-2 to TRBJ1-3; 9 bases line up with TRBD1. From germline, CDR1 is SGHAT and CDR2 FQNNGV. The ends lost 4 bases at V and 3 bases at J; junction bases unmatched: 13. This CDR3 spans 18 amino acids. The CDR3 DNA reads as TGTGCCAGCAGCTACAATCATTGGGACAGGGCATTTGGAAACACCATATATTTT. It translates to CASSYNHWDRAFGNTIYF.

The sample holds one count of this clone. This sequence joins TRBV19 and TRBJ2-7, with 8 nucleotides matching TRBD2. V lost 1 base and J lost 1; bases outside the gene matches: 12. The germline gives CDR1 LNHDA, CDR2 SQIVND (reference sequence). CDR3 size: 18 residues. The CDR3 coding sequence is TGTGCCAGTAGTATAGTTGGGTTCCGGGAGGGCCATTCCTACGAGCAGTACTTC. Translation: CASSIVGFREGHSYEQYF.

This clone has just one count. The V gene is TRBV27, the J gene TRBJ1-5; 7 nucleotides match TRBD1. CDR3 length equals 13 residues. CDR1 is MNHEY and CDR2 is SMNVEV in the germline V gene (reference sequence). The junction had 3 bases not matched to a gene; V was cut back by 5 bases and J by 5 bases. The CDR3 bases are TGTGCCAGCAGTCCGACAGGGCATCAGCCCCAGCATTTT. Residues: CASSPTGHQPQHF.

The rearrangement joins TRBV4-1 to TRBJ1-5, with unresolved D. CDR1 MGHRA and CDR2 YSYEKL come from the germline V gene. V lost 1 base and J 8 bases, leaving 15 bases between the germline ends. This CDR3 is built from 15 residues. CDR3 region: CASSQGVTRKEPQHF. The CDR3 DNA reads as TGCGCCAGCAGCCAAGGGGTCACCCGTAAGGAGCCCCAGCATTTT.

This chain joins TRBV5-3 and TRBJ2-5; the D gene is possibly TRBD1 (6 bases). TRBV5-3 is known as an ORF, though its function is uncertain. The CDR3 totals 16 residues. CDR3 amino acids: CLASYARQEIQETQYF. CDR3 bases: TGTCTGGCCAGCTACGCAAGACAGGAGATCCAAGAGACCCAGTACTTC.

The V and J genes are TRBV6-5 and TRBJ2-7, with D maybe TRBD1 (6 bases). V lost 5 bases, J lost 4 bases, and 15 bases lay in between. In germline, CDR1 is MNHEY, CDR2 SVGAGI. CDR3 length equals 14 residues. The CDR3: CASSPDSFGYEQYF. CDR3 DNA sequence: TGTGCCAGCAGTCCGGACAGTTTCGGGTACGAGCAGTACTTC.

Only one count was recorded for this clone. Here the CDR3 DNA reads TGCGCCAGCAGCTCGACGGGGGTCTTAGACACTGAAGCTTTCTTT. As protein: CASSSTGVLDTEAFF. The rearrangement links TRBV5-1 to TRBJ1-1; D is perhaps TRBD1 (5 bases). Per the germline V gene, CDR1 is SGHRS and CDR2 is YFSETQ. This CDR3 contains 15 residues. The V end lost 3 bases, the J end lost 3 bases, and 15 bases lay between the germline ends.

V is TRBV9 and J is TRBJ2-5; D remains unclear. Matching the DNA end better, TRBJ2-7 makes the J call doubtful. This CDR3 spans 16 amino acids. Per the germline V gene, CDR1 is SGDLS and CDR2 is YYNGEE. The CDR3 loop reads CASSSDTRGNLYEQYF. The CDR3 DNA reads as TGTGCCAGCAGCTCAGACACTCGCGGCAACTTATACGAGCAGTACTTC.

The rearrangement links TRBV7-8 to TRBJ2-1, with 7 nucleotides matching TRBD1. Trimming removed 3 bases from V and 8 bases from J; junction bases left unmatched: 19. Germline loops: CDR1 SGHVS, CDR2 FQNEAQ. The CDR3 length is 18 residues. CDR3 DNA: TGTGCCAGCAGCTTGAACAGGGGATCAGCAAGCGCAATGGATGAGCAGTTCTTC. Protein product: CASSLNRGSASAMDEQFF.

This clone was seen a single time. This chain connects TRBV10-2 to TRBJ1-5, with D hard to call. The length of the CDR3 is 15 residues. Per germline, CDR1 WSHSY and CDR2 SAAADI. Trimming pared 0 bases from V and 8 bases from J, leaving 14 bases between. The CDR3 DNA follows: TGCGCCAGCAGTGAGTCGTCACCTTCGTTTAAGCCCCAGCATTTT. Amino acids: CASSESSPSFKPQHF.

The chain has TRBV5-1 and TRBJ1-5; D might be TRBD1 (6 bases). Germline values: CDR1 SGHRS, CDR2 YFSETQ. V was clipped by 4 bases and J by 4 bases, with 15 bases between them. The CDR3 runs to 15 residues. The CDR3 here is CASSVTGQLNQPQHF. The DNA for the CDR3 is TGCGCCAGCAGCGTCACTGGACAGCTAAATCAGCCCCAGCATTTT.

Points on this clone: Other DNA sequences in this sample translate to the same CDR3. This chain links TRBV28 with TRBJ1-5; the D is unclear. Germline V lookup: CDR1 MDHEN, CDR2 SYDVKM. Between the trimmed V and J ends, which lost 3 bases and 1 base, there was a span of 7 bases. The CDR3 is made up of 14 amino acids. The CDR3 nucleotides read TGTGCCAGCAGTTTCAGTGGGAGCAATCAGCCCCAGCATTTT. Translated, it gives CASSFSGSNQPQHF.

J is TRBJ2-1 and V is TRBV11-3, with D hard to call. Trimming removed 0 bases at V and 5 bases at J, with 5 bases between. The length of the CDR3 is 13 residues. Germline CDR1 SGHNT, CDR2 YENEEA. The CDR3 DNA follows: TGTGCCAGCAGCTTAGACCCTAACAATGAGCAGTTCTTC. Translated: CASSLDPNNEQFF.

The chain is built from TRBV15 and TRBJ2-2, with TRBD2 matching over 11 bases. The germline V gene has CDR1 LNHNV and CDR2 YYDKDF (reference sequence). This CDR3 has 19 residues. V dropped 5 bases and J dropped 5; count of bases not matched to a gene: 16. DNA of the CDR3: TGTGCCACCAGCGGCACTAGCGGGAGCTTTCTGAGTAGTACCGGGGAGCTGTTTTTT. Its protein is CATSGTSGSFLSSTGELFF.

The CDR3 coding sequence is TGTGCCAGCACACTTAGCCCCGGGGCGGATACGCAGTATTTT. It encodes CASTLSPGADTQYF. The chain links TRBV6-5 to TRBJ2-3; D might be TRBD1 or TRBD2, each matching 5 bases. Germline assignment: CDR1 MNHEY and CDR2 SVGAGI. V dropped 7 bases and J dropped 6 bases, with 17 bases sitting between them. The CDR3 is 14 amino acids.

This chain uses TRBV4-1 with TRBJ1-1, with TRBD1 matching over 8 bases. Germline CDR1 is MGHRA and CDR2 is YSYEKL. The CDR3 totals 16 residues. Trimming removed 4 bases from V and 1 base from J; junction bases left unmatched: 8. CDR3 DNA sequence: TGCGCCAGCAGCCGATACCCCGGGACAGGGAACACTGAAGCTTTCTTT. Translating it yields CASSRYPGTGNTEAFF.

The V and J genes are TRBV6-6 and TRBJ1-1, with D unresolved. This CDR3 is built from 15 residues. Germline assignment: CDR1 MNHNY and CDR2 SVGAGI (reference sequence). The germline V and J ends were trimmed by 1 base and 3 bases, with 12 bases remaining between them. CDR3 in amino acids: CASSYYGREHTEAFF. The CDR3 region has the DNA TGTGCCAGCAGTTACTATGGGCGGGAACACACTGAAGCTTTCTTT.

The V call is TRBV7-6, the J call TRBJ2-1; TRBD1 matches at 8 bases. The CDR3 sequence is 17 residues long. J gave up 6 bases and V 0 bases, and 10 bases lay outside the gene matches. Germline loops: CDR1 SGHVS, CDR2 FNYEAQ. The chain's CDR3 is CASSLASGWTGSNEQFF. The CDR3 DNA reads TGTGCCAGCAGCTTAGCGTCGGGTTGGACAGGGTCCAATGAGCAGTTCTTC. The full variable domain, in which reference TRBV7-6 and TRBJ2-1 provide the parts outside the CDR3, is GAGVSQSPRYKVTKRGQDVALRCDPISGHVSLYWYRQALGQGPEFLTYFNYEAQQDKSGLPNDRFSAERPEGSISTLTIQRTEQRDSAMYRCASSLASGWTGSNEQFFGPGTRLTVL.

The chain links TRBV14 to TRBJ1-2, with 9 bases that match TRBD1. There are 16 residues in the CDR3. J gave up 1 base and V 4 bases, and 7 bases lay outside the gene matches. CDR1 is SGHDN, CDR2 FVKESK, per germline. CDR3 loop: CASSPKDRGGNYGYTF. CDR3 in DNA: TGTGCCAGCAGCCCCAAGGACAGGGGAGGTAACTATGGCTACACCTTC.

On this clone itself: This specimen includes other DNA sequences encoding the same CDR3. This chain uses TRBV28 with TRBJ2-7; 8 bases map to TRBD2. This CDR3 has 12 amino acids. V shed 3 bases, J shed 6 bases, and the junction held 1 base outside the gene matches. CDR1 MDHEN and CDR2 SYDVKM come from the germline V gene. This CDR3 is CASSFLAGEQYF. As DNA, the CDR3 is TGTGCCAGCAGTTTCCTAGCGGGCGAGCAGTACTTC.

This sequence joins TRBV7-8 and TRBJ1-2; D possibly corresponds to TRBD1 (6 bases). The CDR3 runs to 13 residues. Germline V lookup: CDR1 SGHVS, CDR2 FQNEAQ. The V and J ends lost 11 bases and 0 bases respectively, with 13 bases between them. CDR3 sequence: CASRGEPNYGYTF. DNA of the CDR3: TGTGCCTCTAGGGGGGAGCCTAACTATGGCTACACCTTC.

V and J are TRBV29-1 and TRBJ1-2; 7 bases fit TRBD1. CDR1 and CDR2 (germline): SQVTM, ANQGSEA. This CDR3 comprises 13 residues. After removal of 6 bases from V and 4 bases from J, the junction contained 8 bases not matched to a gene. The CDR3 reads CSVPGQSLYGYTF. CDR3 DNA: TGCAGCGTACCGGGACAGAGCCTCTATGGCTACACCTTC.

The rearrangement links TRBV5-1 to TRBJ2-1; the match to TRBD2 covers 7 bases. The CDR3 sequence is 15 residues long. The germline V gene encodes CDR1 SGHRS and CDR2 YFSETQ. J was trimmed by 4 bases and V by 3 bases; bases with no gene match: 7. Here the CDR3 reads CASSWGGDPYNEQFF. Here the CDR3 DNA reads TGCGCCAGCAGCTGGGGGGGAGACCCGTACAATGAGCAGTTCTTC.

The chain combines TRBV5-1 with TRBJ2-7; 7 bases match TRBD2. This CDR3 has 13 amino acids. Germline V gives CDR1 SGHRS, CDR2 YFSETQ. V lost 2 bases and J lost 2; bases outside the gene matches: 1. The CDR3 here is CASSFGTTYEQYF. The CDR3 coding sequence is TGCGCCAGCAGCTTTGGGACTACCTACGAGCAGTACTTC.

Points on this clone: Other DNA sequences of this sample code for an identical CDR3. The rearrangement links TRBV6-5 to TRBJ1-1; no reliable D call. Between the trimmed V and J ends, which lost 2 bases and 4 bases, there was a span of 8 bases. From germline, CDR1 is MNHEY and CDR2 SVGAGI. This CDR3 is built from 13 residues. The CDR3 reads CASSYGASTEAFF. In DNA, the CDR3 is TGTGCCAGCAGTTACGGCGCTAGCACTGAAGCTTTCTTT.